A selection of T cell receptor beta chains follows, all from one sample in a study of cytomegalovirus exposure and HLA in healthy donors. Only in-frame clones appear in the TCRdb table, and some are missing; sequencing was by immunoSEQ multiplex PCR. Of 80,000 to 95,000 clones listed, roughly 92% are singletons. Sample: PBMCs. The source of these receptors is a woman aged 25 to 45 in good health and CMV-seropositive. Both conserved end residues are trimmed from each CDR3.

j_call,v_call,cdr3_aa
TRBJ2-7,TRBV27,ASSLKTDPYEQY
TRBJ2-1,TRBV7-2,ASSLVAGRNNEQF
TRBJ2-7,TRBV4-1,ASSARDRGSYEQY
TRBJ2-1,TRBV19,ASSRTSGRNEQF
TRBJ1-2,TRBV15,ATSRHEDRGRRGYT
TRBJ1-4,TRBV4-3,ASSQDDRDNEKLF
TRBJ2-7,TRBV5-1,ASSLAWTAAGEQY
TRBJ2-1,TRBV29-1,SVVGGAHEQF
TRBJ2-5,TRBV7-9,ASSLGPAGGY
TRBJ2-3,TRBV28,ASSPASRSTDTQY
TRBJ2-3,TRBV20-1,SGGHTDTQY
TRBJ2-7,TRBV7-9,ASSQSRGDEQY
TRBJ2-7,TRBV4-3,ASSQDWTVFNEQY
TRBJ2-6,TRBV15,TTSRSGGSGANVLT
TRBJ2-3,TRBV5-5,ASSLQGVMADTQY
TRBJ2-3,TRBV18,ASSPVVSASGRWDTQY
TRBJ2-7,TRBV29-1,SVKGGYEQY
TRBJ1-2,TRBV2,ASVETYRKYGYT
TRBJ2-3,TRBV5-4,ASRAGVSTDTQY
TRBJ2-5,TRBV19,ASTPRGVGLAVQETQY
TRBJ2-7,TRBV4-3,ASSQDRGTGGYEQY
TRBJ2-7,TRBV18,ASSLQGQIYEQY
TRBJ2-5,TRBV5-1,ASRPLGGAETQY
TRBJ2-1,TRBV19,ASTGLRAINEQF
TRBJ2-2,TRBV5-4,ASSLSWAGAGELF
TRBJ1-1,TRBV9,ASSVGPNTEAF
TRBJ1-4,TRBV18,ASSRASGTIDEKLF
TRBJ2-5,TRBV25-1,ASSEFRGGETQY
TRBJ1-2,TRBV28,ASSLRGLDGYT
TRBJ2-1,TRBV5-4,ASSDLAGLAGRNEQF
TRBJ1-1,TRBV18,ASSLLGTASIEAF
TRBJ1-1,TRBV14,ASSQAGGGAF